The 21 T cell receptor beta chains below were found in one sample sequenced in a study of blood T cell repertoires in COVID-19. Clones were read by immunoSEQ multiplex PCR, and TCRdb kept only the in-frame ones, dropping some. The data hold over 250,000 clones, with 85% observed a single time. Material for sequencing was peripheral blood. The receptors shown here come from a human donor in a cohort sampled during active COVID-19.

The rearrangement joins TRBV10-3 to TRBJ2-2; 9 positions match TRBD1. With V trimmed by 3 bases and J by 8 bases, 4 bases remained unmatched. Germline CDR1 is ENHRY and CDR2 is SYGVKD. The CDR3 consists of 14 residues. CDR3 in amino acids: CAISEQGAWGELFF. As DNA, the CDR3 is TGTGCCATCAGTGAACAGGGGGCATGGGGGGAGCTGTTTTTT.

The rearrangement joins TRBV15 to TRBJ2-2; D possibly corresponds to TRBD2 (5 bases). CDR1 and CDR2 (germline): LNHNV, YYDKDF (reference sequence). Trimming stripped 0 bases from V and 6 bases from J, with 8 bases between. The CDR3 runs to 14 residues. The CDR3 protein is CATSREPEAGELFF. The DNA for the CDR3 is TGTGCCACCAGCAGAGAACCGGAGGCCGGGGAGCTGTTTTTT.

This chain uses TRBV6-5 with TRBJ2-5; the D is unclear. V was clipped by 0 bases and J by 0 bases, with 8 bases between them. The germline V gene encodes CDR1 MNHEY and CDR2 SVGAGI. The CDR3 totals 15 residues. The CDR3 region is CASSYSNAYQETQYF. The CDR3 bases are TGTGCCAGCAGTTACTCGAATGCGTACCAAGAGACCCAGTACTTC.

The chain carries TRBV19 and TRBJ2-6; D may be TRBD2 (6 bases). The germline gives CDR1 LNHDA, CDR2 SQIVND (reference sequence). The CDR3 runs to 17 residues. Trimming stripped 3 bases from V and 0 bases from J, with 12 bases between. The DNA for the CDR3 is TGTGCCAGTAGTATGTACGGGAGAACCTCTGGGGCCAACGTCCTGACTTTC. Residues: CASSMYGRTSGANVLTF.

The chain uses TRBV7-2 and TRBJ2-7, with a tentative D call TRBD2 (6 bases). The CDR3 contains 13 residues. V lost 5 bases, J lost 6 bases, and 14 bases lay in between. Germline CDR1 is SGHTA and CDR2 is FQGNSA. CDR3 in amino acids: CASSPYGSGEQYF. CDR3 in DNA: TGTGCCAGCAGCCCCTACGGGAGCGGCGAGCAGTACTTC.

The V call is TRBV7-7, the J call TRBJ2-7, with a possible D match to TRBD1 (6 bases). The CDR3 has 13 amino acids. The germline gives CDR1 SSHAT, CDR2 FNYEAQ (reference sequence). In nucleotides, the CDR3 is TGTGGGGTTAAGGGGGACCCGGCGTTGGAGCAGTACTTC. Its protein product is CGVKGDPALEQYF.

As for this clone: The sample contains more than one DNA sequence encoding this CDR3. This chain joins TRBV7-3 and TRBJ2-3, with 10 bases matching TRBD2. The V and J ends lost 3 bases and 3 bases, in that order; junction bases with no gene match: 0. The CDR3 consists of 14 residues. CDR1 SGHTA and CDR2 FQGTGA come from the germline V gene. The CDR3 DNA reads as TGTGCCAGCAGCTTGGGACTAGCGACAGATACGCAGTATTTT. It translates to CASSLGLATDTQYF.

This clone was seen a single time. The V and J genes are TRBV6-4 and TRBJ2-2; TRBD2 matches at 15 bases. Trimming cost V 7 bases and J 7 bases; bases outside gene matches: 16. Germline CDR1 and CDR2: MRHNA and SNTAGT. The CDR3 is made up of 19 amino acids. CDR3 DNA: TGTGCCAGCACTGAGGTTAAAGGACTAGCGGGAGGGCCTGGCGGGGAGCTGTTTTTT. This encodes CASTEVKGLAGGPGGELFF.

V gene TRBV14 combines with J gene TRBJ2-2, with 11 bases lining up with TRBD1. Per the germline V gene, CDR1 is SGHDN and CDR2 is FVKESK. This CDR3 has 16 amino acids. The junction had 8 bases not matched to a gene; V was cut back by 5 bases and J by 6 bases. Here the CDR3 DNA reads TGTGCCAGCAGCTCCTGGACAGGGGGCTTTGCCGGGGAGCTGTTTTTT. Protein product: CASSSWTGGFAGELFF.

There are a few counts of this clone. CDR3 in DNA: TGTGCCACCAGCAGAGGGACTAGCGGGAGTTACGAGCAGTACTTC. This encodes CATSRGTSGSYEQYF. This chain links TRBV15 with TRBJ2-7, with TRBD2 matching 13 bases. The CDR3 covers 15 residues. Germline CDR1 LNHNV, CDR2 YYDKDF (reference sequence). V gave up 1 base and J gave up 4 bases; unmatched junction bases: 1.

This chain joins TRBV7-2 and TRBJ1-2; 9 bases match TRBD1. CDR1 is SGHTA, CDR2 FQGNSA, per germline. The CDR3 runs to 15 residues. V dropped 5 bases and J dropped 2; count of bases not matched to a gene: 6. The CDR3 loop is CASSKPGTGNYGYTF. The CDR3 bases are TGTGCCAGCAGCAAGCCCGGGACAGGGAACTATGGCTACACCTTC.

This clone turned up a few times. Here the CDR3 reads CASSEGPTSSGYTF. CDR3 nucleotide sequence: TGTGCCAGCAGCGAAGGTCCGACTTCTTCTGGCTACACCTTC. V and J are TRBV28 and TRBJ1-2; D not resolved. Between the trimmed V and J ends, which lost 6 bases and 7 bases, there was a span of 18 bases. The V gene's germline CDR1 is MDHEN and CDR2 SYDVKM. The CDR3 runs to 14 residues.

The CDR3, as DNA: TGTGCCAGCAGTTCCCTCGGAGGGCCCGGGGAGCTGTTTTTT. Residues: CASSSLGGPGELFF. The chain recombines TRBV27 with TRBJ2-2; weak D call: TRBD2 (6 bases). The CDR3 has 14 residues. Germline assignment: CDR1 MNHEY and CDR2 SMNVEV (reference sequence). V was cut by 4 bases and J by 6 bases, with 12 bases left in between.

The rearrangement joins TRBV2 to TRBJ2-3; TRBD2 matches 11 bases. V was pared by 6 bases and J by 2 bases, with 4 bases of the junction left unmatched. The CDR3 is made up of 15 amino acids. Germline V gene sequence: CDR1 SNHLY, CDR2 FYNNEI. The DNA for the CDR3 is TGTGCCAGCAGCGGGACTAGCGGCTTCACAGATACGCAGTATTTT. It specifies CASSGTSGFTDTQYF.

This chain uses TRBV11-2 with TRBJ1-6, with D unclear. Between the trimmed V and J ends, which lost 1 base and 6 bases, there was a span of 10 bases. The germline gives CDR1 SGHAT, CDR2 FQNNGV. This CDR3 has 15 residues. The CDR3 DNA reads TGTGCCAGCAGCTTAGGCGGCAGCATTAATTCACCCCTCCACTTT. The encoded protein is CASSLGGSINSPLHF.

V is TRBV19 and J is TRBJ1-2; D is ambiguous. The germline V gene encodes CDR1 LNHDA and CDR2 SQIVND (reference sequence). V lost 4 bases and J lost 2, with 17 bases in between. This CDR3 is built from 16 residues. CDR3 DNA: TGTGCCAGTAGTAAGTCGAACTCGCCTTTGAACTATGGCTACACCTTC. Residues: CASSKSNSPLNYGYTF. Full variable domain (missing parts from reference TRBV19 and TRBJ1-2): DGGITQSPKYLFRKEGQNVTLSCEQNLNHDAMYWYRQDPGQGLRLIYYSQIVNDFQKGDIAEGYSVSREKKESFPLTVTSAQKNPTAFYLCASSKSNSPLNYGYTFGSGTRLTVV.

This clone was picked up one time. The J gene is TRBJ2-1, the V gene TRBV10-3, with 7 bases fitting TRBD2. V gave up 7 bases and J gave up 7 bases; unmatched junction bases: 10. The CDR3 covers 14 residues. Germline-derived CDR1 and CDR2 are ENHRY and SYGVKD. CDR3 in amino acids: CAIKREEASNEQFF. In DNA, the CDR3 is TGTGCCATCAAACGGGAGGAGGCTTCAAATGAGCAGTTCTTC.

J is TRBJ2-7 and V is TRBV12-3 or TRBV12-4; 7 positions match TRBD2. The CDR3 runs 13 residues. J was trimmed by 7 bases and V by 3 bases; bases with no gene match: 6. The CDR3 nucleotides read TGTGCCAGCAGTTTCGGGTGGGGACTAGAGCAGTACTTC. Protein product: CASSFGWGLEQYF.

This chain links TRBV10-3 with TRBJ2-7; a possible D gene is TRBD2 (5 bases). CDR1 is ENHRY, CDR2 SYGVKD, per germline. CDR3 length: 14 amino acids. The ends were cut back, 3 bases at V and 0 bases at J, with 9 bases in the middle. The CDR3 here is CAISESGSSYEQYF. Written as DNA, the CDR3 is TGTGCCATCAGTGAAAGTGGGAGCTCCTACGAGCAGTACTTC.

The chain has TRBV7-8 and TRBJ2-2; D is unresolved. The CDR3 runs 14 residues. The germline gives CDR1 SGHVS, CDR2 FQNEAQ. Trimming shortened V by 2 bases and J by 1 base, and 5 bases separated the two germline ends. This chain's CDR3 is CASSLYGNTGELFF. Written as DNA, the CDR3 is TGTGCCAGCAGCTTATACGGGAACACCGGGGAGCTGTTTTTT.

CDR3 nucleotides: TGTGCCAGCAGTCACGGACTAGATCCGTTCTTC. This sequence encodes CASSHGLDPFF. J is TRBJ2-1 and V is TRBV12-3 or TRBV12-4, with 7 positions matching TRBD2. The CDR3 runs to 11 residues. V dropped 5 bases and J dropped 15; count of bases not matched to a gene: 7.